This TCR beta chain was identified in a study of memory CD4+ T cells and cytomegalovirus serostatus. Study information: Of the healthy Belgian adults, 9 were CMV seropositive and approximately 25 seronegative.

To note about this clone: What it binds is unknown.

Unmatched junction bases numbered 8, after V lost 1 base and J lost 3 bases. CDR3 length: 18 residues. CDR1 is LNHNV, CDR2 YYDKDF, per germline (reference sequence). Study-level results: Suggested: most of the CMV-linked TCR signature lies in CD4+ memory cells. Median bootstrapped AUC for CMV status was just under 0.97 originally, less than 0.93 US-trained.

Under the authors' procedure: Out-of-frame sequences were removed, leaving 2 million to 2.5 million distinct TCRbeta sequences. The repertoire was sequenced with immunoSEQ multiplex PCR; TCRdb's copy has only in-frame clones and lacks some. V, J and clone size are those of that table, while D and trimming were read from the DNA. The table records tens of thousands of clones, 82% of them present only once. Single viable CD3+CD4+CD8-CD45RO+ cells were sorted as the memory CD4+ T cells. The specimen sequenced was memory CD4+ T cells from blood. The receptor comes from an adult in good health and CMV-seronegative. The gene calls are TRBV15 and TRBJ2-2, with 10 nucleotides matching TRBD1. The CDR3 region is CATSRGIGTGVHTGELFF. CDR3 DNA sequence: TGTGCCACCAGCAGAGGAATCGGGACAGGGGTTCACACCGGGGAGCTGTTTTTT.